These 26 T cell receptor beta chains came from one sample sequenced in a study of Ad26.COV2.S vaccination and SARS-CoV-2 variants. Treatment here: about 20 received Ad26.COV2.S at low or high dose, single or two shots; roughly five received placebo; per-sample allocation not given. On day 63 after the first injection, vaccine and placebo recipients gave samples. Assay: immunoSEQ multiplex PCR; the TCRdb copy retains only in-frame clones and omits some. The repertoire holds about 680,000 clones, with roughly 90% as singletons. Material: peripheral blood, obtained in a trial of Ad26.COV2.S vaccine versus placebo. The source is a person between 18 and 65 years old who received the Ad26.COV2.S COVID-19 vaccine or a placebo.

The chain employs TRBV19 and TRBJ1-2, with 9 bases aligning to TRBD1. Germline V CDR1 and CDR2: LNHDA, SQIVND (reference sequence). The CDR3 loop spans 17 amino acids. V trimming: 3 bases; J trimming: 2 bases; junction bases outside the gene matches: 10. CDR3 in amino acids: CASSIPLRTGVNYGYTF. For the CDR3, the DNA is TGTGCCAGTAGTATCCCCCTACGGACAGGGGTGAACTATGGCTACACCTTC.

The chain joins TRBV3-1 (or the pseudogene TRBV3-2) to TRBJ2-2, with 7 bases lining up with TRBD1. From germline, CDR1 is LGHDT and CDR2 YNNKEL (reference sequence). CDR3 length equals 15 residues. Trimming at V came to 6 bases and at J to 4 bases, leaving 8 bases not matched to a gene. This CDR3 reads CASSPDRATTGELFF. CDR3 sequence (DNA): TGTGCCAGCAGTCCCGACAGGGCGACCACCGGGGAGCTGTTTTTT.

This clone was found once. This sequence joins TRBV4-2 and TRBJ1-5, with D possibly TRBD1 on 5 matching bases. With 0 bases removed from V and 8 bases from J, the gap between germline ends came to 11 bases. CDR1 and CDR2 from the germline V gene are LGHNA and YNFKEQ. The CDR3 spans 14 residues. The CDR3 region has the DNA TGTGCCAGCAGCCAAGATATGGGGGATAAGCCCCAGCATTTT. Its translation: CASSQDMGDKPQHF.

The chain is built from TRBV3-1 (or the pseudogene TRBV3-2) and TRBJ2-1, with TRBD2 as a possible D gene (5 bases). Germline V gives CDR1 LGHDT, CDR2 YNNKEL (reference sequence). This CDR3 comprises 15 residues. V lost 2 bases to trimming and J lost 7 bases, with 15 bases between them. CDR3 in DNA: TGTGCCAGCAGCCAACTGCGGGCTTTAGGGAATGAGCAGTTCTTC. This translates into CASSQLRALGNEQFF.

The V call is TRBV13, the J call TRBJ2-1; 8 bases agree with TRBD2. This CDR3 contains 14 residues. V gave up 5 bases and J gave up 8 bases; unmatched junction bases: 8. CDR1 is PRHDT and CDR2 is FYEKMQ in the germline V gene (reference sequence). CDR3 in amino acids: CASSPLGTRYEQFF. CDR3 DNA: TGTGCCAGCAGCCCACTGGGGACTAGGTATGAGCAGTTCTTC.

The CDR3 DNA is TGTGCCAGCCGCCCGACCGGGACTAGCGGCACAGATACGCAGTATTTT. Translated, it gives CASRPTGTSGTDTQYF. The chain joins TRBV7-2 to TRBJ2-3; 10 nucleotides agree with TRBD2. Germline-derived CDR1 and CDR2 are SGHTA and FQGNSA. The CDR3 is made up of 16 amino acids. V gave up 8 bases and J gave up 1 base; unmatched junction bases: 9.

This clone was seen only a few times. CDR3 amino acids: CASSPSQGSAYEQYF. The CDR3 DNA reads TGTGCCAGCAGTCCCTCACAGGGGTCCGCCTACGAGCAGTACTTC. The V and J genes are TRBV6-2 or TRBV6-3 and TRBJ2-7; 7 nucleotides line up with TRBD1. In germline, CDR1 is MNHEY, CDR2 SVGEGT. The CDR3 runs 15 residues. V trimming: 5 bases; J trimming: 2 bases; junction bases outside the gene matches: 9.

This chain joins TRBV19 and TRBJ2-1, with 7 bases lining up with TRBD1. CDR1 is LNHDA, CDR2 SQIVND, per germline (reference sequence). Trimming cost V 6 bases and J 4 bases; bases outside gene matches: 6. This CDR3 is built from 14 residues. CDR3 sequence reads: CASRATGSYNEQFF. CDR3 in DNA: TGTGCCAGTAGGGCGACAGGGTCTTACAATGAGCAGTTCTTC.

The chain recombines TRBV10-1 with TRBJ2-5; TRBD1 agrees at 9 bases. The CDR3 consists of 14 residues. Germline CDR1 reads WNHNN; CDR2 reads SYGVQD (reference sequence). Trimming took 2 bases from V and 5 from J; bases not matched to a gene: 3. The CDR3 DNA reads as TGCGCCAGCAGTGAGACAGGGGGCGATGAGACCCAGTACTTC. Amino acid sequence: CASSETGGDETQYF.

The chain employs TRBV6-6 and TRBJ1-2; D is possibly TRBD1 (5 bases). CDR1 is MNHNY, CDR2 SVGAGI, per germline (reference sequence). V was cut by 2 bases and J by 6 bases, with 13 bases left in between. This CDR3 has 14 amino acids. The CDR3 spells CASSYGAAGDGYTF. The CDR3 DNA sequence: TGTGCCAGCAGTTACGGAGCAGCGGGGGATGGCTACACCTTC.

The chain recombines TRBV21-1 with TRBJ2-2; the table's D call of TRBD1 was not tested on the DNA. TRBV21-1 is listed as a pseudogene. CDR3 length: 16 amino acids. The CDR3 DNA reads as TGTGCCAGCAGCAAAGAGAGGACAGGGAATGCCGGGGAGCTGTTTTTT. Its translation: CASSKERTGNAGELFF.

The genes are TRBV7-2 and TRBJ1-2, with no clear D. The V gene's germline CDR1 is SGHTA and CDR2 FQGNSA. This CDR3 has 14 residues. V dropped 3 bases and J dropped 4 bases, with 12 bases sitting between them. CDR3 amino acids: CASSFTGRIYGYTF. The CDR3 bases are TGTGCCAGCAGCTTCACCGGGAGGATCTATGGCTACACCTTC.

V and J are TRBV4-2 and TRBJ2-7; perhaps TRBD2 as D (5 bases). Germline V gene lookup returns CDR1 LGHNA and CDR2 YNFKEQ. Trimming pared 3 bases from V and 5 bases from J, leaving 11 bases between. The CDR3 has 13 amino acids. CDR3 sequence (DNA): TGTGCCAGCAGCCAGGCGAGGGCTGACGAGCAGTACTTC. It yields the protein CASSQARADEQYF.

This chain connects TRBV5-6 to TRBJ2-7; tentative D call: TRBD1 (6 bases). The V end was cut by 2 bases, the J end by 3 bases, with 12 bases between. Per the germline V gene, CDR1 is SGHDT and CDR2 is YYEEEE. There are 14 residues in the CDR3. CDR3 amino acids: CASSFVTGNYEQYF. CDR3 coding DNA: TGTGCCAGCAGCTTTGTTACAGGGAACTACGAGCAGTACTTC.

In its sample, this clone was seen once. V usage is TRBV5-6 and J usage is TRBJ1-2, with 7 positions matching TRBD1. The CDR3 loop spans 14 amino acids. V shed 6 bases, J shed 2 bases, and the junction held 7 bases outside the gene matches. Germline CDR1 and CDR2: SGHDT and YYEEEE. The CDR3 reads CASTHRGSNYGYTF. CDR3 DNA: TGTGCCAGCACCCACAGGGGATCGAACTATGGCTACACCTTC.

The V gene is TRBV15, the J gene TRBJ2-7, with TRBD1 identical over 9 bases. Trimming at V came to 8 bases and at J to 1 base, leaving 9 bases not matched to a gene. This CDR3 spans 15 amino acids. Germline CDR1 and CDR2: LNHNV and YYDKDF (reference sequence). The CDR3 DNA reads TGTGCCACCCTGGGAACGGGACAGGGATCCTACGAGCAGTACTTC. This gives the protein CATLGTGQGSYEQYF.

Only one count was recorded for this clone. The rearrangement uses TRBV6-5 and TRBJ2-1; D might be TRBD2 (5 bases). V lost 5 bases and J lost 8, with 10 bases in between. CDR1 and CDR2 from the germline V gene are MNHEY and SVGAGI. The CDR3 is 12 residues long. The CDR3 DNA follows: TGTGCCAGCAGTCGGGATCGCGATGAGCAGTTCTTC. Encoded protein: CASSRDRDEQFF.

In its sample, this clone was seen once. V and J are TRBV3-1 (or the pseudogene TRBV3-2) and TRBJ1-4; D not certain. In germline, CDR1 is LGHDT, CDR2 YNNKEL (reference sequence). The CDR3 length is 13 residues. Deletions cut 1 base from V and 7 bases from J, with 7 bases between. CDR3 sequence reads: CASSQGWGEKLFF. The CDR3 DNA reads as TGTGCCAGCAGCCAAGGCTGGGGTGAAAAACTGTTTTTT.

This sequence joins TRBV7-9 and TRBJ2-7, with 7 bases fitting TRBD1. The CDR3 spans 16 residues. The germline V gene has CDR1 SEHNR and CDR2 FQNEAQ (reference sequence). The J segment lost 0 bases and the V segment lost 0 bases, leaving 5 bases of the junction unmatched. The CDR3 DNA follows: TGTGCCAGCAGCTTAGCGGGACAGACGAGCTCCTACGAGCAGTACTTC. Encoded protein: CASSLAGQTSSYEQYF.

The V call is TRBV19, the J call TRBJ2-2; 8 positions match TRBD1. The germline gives CDR1 LNHDA, CDR2 SQIVND (reference sequence). CDR3 size: 15 residues. V shed 2 bases and J 7 bases; nucleotides not matched to a gene: 6. Here the CDR3 reads CASSIPGGRSGELFF. For the CDR3, the DNA is TGTGCCAGTAGTATACCAGGGGGCAGAAGCGGGGAGCTGTTTTTT.

The sample holds one count of this clone. V is TRBV7-2 and J is TRBJ1-4; tentatively, D is TRBD1 (6 bases). The V end was cut by 5 bases, the J end by 8 bases, with 12 bases between. In germline, CDR1 is SGHTA, CDR2 FQGNSA. The length of the CDR3 is 13 residues. The CDR3 region has the DNA TGTGCCAGCAGCAGGGGGTCGGTAGAAAAACTGTTTTTT. The encoded protein is CASSRGSVEKLFF. The whole variable domain, filled in from reference TRBV7-2 and TRBJ1-4, reads GAGVSQSPSNKVTEKGKDVELRCDPISGHTALYWYRQSLGQGLEFLIYFQGNSAPDKSGLPSDRFSAERTGGSVSTLTIQRTQQEDSAVYLCASSRGSVEKLFFGSGTQLSVL.

The CDR3 nucleotides read TGTGCCAGCTCACCAACAGTGACTAGCGGGAGGGCCTCCGGGGAGCTGTTTTTT. It is translated as CASSPTVTSGRASGELFF. This rearrangement joins TRBV18 to TRBJ2-2; TRBD2 aligns across 14 bases. The germline V gene encodes CDR1 KGHSH and CDR2 LQKENI. CDR3 size: 18 residues. J was trimmed by 6 bases and V by 2 bases; bases with no gene match: 8.

This rearrangement joins TRBV3-1 (or the pseudogene TRBV3-2) to TRBJ1-1; D may be TRBD1 (5 bases). The CDR3 runs 15 residues. From germline, CDR1 is LGHDT and CDR2 YNNKEL (reference sequence). V dropped 0 bases and J dropped 3 bases, with 11 bases sitting between them. CDR3 amino acids: CASSQEWAGYTEAFF. Written as DNA, the CDR3 is TGTGCCAGCAGCCAAGAATGGGCAGGGTACACTGAAGCTTTCTTT.

This rearrangement joins TRBV6-7 to TRBJ2-7; weak D call: TRBD2 (7 bases). TRBV6-7 is known as an ORF, though its function is uncertain. CDR3 length: 19 residues. The ends were cut back, 0 bases at V and 1 base at J, with 22 bases in the middle. In DNA form, the CDR3 reads TGTGCCAGCAGTTACTCAATAAAATGGGGCGGGGGCCTTTCCTACGAGCAGTACTTC. Translated: CASSYSIKWGGGLSYEQYF.

The V gene is TRBV10-2, the J gene TRBJ1-2; 9 bases agree with TRBD1. The trim removed 6 bases at V and 6 bases at J, leaving 5 bases unmatched. This CDR3 has 13 residues. Germline-derived CDR1 and CDR2 are WSHSY and SAAADI. The CDR3 protein is CASRPQGADGYTF. CDR3 in DNA: TGCGCCAGCAGGCCACAGGGGGCCGATGGCTACACCTTC.

The V gene is TRBV6-5, the J gene TRBJ1-1, with a weak D call TRBD1 (6 bases). CDR1 is MNHEY and CDR2 is SVGAGI in the germline V gene. Trimming removed 3 bases at V and 10 bases at J, with 15 bases between. The CDR3 runs to 13 residues. Here the CDR3 DNA reads TGTGCCAGCAGTTATTACCAAGGAGGGGGAGCTTTCTTT. Translation gives CASSYYQGGGAFF.